This is a list of T cell receptor beta chains from one sample in a study of Tregs in tolerant kidney transplant recipients. The table came from immunoSEQ multiplex PCR; TCRdb's copy has only in-frame clones and leaves some out. Of about 240,000 clones listed, about 80% are singletons. Sequencing used CD4+ T cells from blood. The source of these receptors is a human donor in good health. CDR3s include the opening cysteine and the closing phenylalanine or tryptophan. The D gene is left open where the match is weak. The size field is filled for only some rows; it gives once, few, many or a size class.

D gene,clone size,V gene,J gene,CDR3 protein,CDR3 DNA
TRBD1,-,TRBV5-4,TRBJ1-1,CASSLGTGYGEAFF,TGTGCCAGCAGCTTGGGGACAGGGTACGGTGAAGCTTTCTTT
-,-,TRBV5-5,TRBJ2-7,CASSLRGTAETYEQYF,TGTGCCAGCAGCTTGCGAGGCACAGCAGAAACCTACGAGCAGTACTTC
TRBD2,-,TRBV19,TRBJ2-1,CASQRGLGQKSEQFF,TGTGCCAGTCAGAGGGGACTAGGTCAAAAATCTGAGCAGTTCTTC
-,-,TRBV5-1,TRBJ1-4,CASSLSATNEKLFF,TGCGCCAGCAGCTTAAGCGCTACTAATGAAAAACTGTTTTTT
-,-,TRBV2,TRBJ1-1,CASRREGGGSTEAFF,TGTGCCAGCAGGAGAGAGGGGGGAGGGTCCACTGAAGCTTTCTTT
-,-,TRBV5-1,TRBJ1-1,CASSYLGQLTEAFF,TGCGCCAGCAGCTACCTTGGACAGCTCACTGAAGCTTTCTTT
-,-,TRBV6-5,TRBJ1-5,CASSAVRQNQPQHF,TGTGCCAGCAGTGCTGTCCGGCAGAATCAGCCCCAGCATTTT
-,-,TRBV1,TRBJ2-3,CTSSQVPGTSITDTQYF,TGCACCAGCAGCCAAGTGCCCGGGACTAGTATCACAGATACGCAGTATTTT
-,-,TRBV5-4,TRBJ2-3,CASSLDRGGTQNTQYF,TGTGCCAGCAGCTTGGACCGCGGTGGTACACAGAATACGCAGTATTTT
-,-,TRBV27,TRBJ2-2,CASSLRILAYSGELFF,TGTGCCAGCAGTTTAAGGATACTAGCTTATTCCGGGGAGCTGTTTTTT
-,-,TRBV7-6,TRBJ1-3,CASSLAGVTGNTIYF,TGTGCCAGCAGCTTAGCCGGGGTGACTGGAAACACCATATATTTT
-,-,TRBV5-4,TRBJ1-5,CASSLDSHQPQHF,TGTGCCAGCAGCTTGGACAGTCATCAGCCCCAGCATTTT
-,-,TRBV19,TRBJ2-7,CASSRDGTGIPYEQYF,TGTGCCAGTAGTAGGGACGGTACAGGGATCCCCTACGAGCAGTACTTC
-,-,TRBV5-5,TRBJ1-3,CASSFWTPRSGNTIYF,TGTGCCAGCAGCTTTTGGACTCCCCGCTCTGGAAACACCATATATTTT
TRBD2,-,TRBV11-2,TRBJ2-2,CASRRPGLATGGELFF,TGTGCCAGCAGGCGTCCGGGACTAGCGACCGGCGGGGAGCTGTTTTTT
-,-,TRBV4-1,TRBJ1-1,CASSQAPMTQGGNTEAFF,TGCGCCAGCAGCCAAGCCCCTATGACACAGGGAGGAAACACTGAAGCTTTCTTT
-,-,TRBV11-1,TRBJ2-1,CASSLVGTPLVYEQFF,TGTGCCAGCAGCTTGGTGGGGACTCCCCTTGTATATGAGCAGTTCTTC
TRBD1,few,TRBV5-4,TRBJ1-6,CASGETGSYNSPLHF,TGTGCCAGCGGGGAGACAGGGTCGTATAATTCACCCCTCCACTTT
-,-,TRBV14,TRBJ1-6,CASSQKPRPYNSPLHF,TGTGCCAGCAGCCAAAAACCCCGACCATATAATTCACCCCTCCACTTT
-,-,TRBV19,TRBJ1-5,CASSMKFSVISNQPQHF,TGTGCCAGTAGTATGAAGTTTTCGGTGATCAGCAATCAGCCCCAGCATTTT
-,-,TRBV11-2,TRBJ2-5,CASSLDSPETQYF,TGTGCCAGCAGCTTAGATAGCCCAGAGACCCAGTACTTC
TRBD2,-,TRBV18,TRBJ2-7,CASSPTGGEQYF,TGTGCCAGCTCACCAACGGGGGGCGAGCAGTACTTC
-,-,TRBV7-2,TRBJ2-5,CASSFPGGVTETQYF,TGTGCCAGCAGCTTTCCAGGGGGGGTTACGGAGACCCAGTACTTC
-,-,TRBV12-2,TRBJ1-2,CASRLRDREANYGYTF,TGTGCAAGTCGCCTAAGGGACAGGGAAGCTAACTATGGCTACACCTTC
-,-,TRBV5-1,TRBJ1-2,CASSPGGSANYGYTF,TGCGCCAGCAGCCCGGGGGGATCAGCTAACTATGGCTACACCTTC
-,-,TRBV7-9,TRBJ2-6,CASTLSWGAQSGANVLTF,TGTGCCAGCACCCTTTCCTGGGGGGCGCAGTCTGGGGCCAACGTCCTGACTTTC
-,-,TRBV18,TRBJ2-7,CASSRDRAYEQYF,TGTGCCAGCTCAAGGGACCGTGCCTACGAGCAGTACTTC
-,-,TRBV21-1,TRBJ2-7,CASSAPGQGPNYEQYF,TGTGCCAGCAGCGCCCCGGGACAGGGTCCCAACTACGAGCAGTACTTC
-,once,TRBV6-6,TRBJ2-3,CASKVGQNTDTQYF,TGTGCCAGCAAAGTGGGGCAGAACACAGATACGCAGTATTTT
-,-,TRBV5-4,TRBJ2-7,CASSFRGNSYEQYF,TGTGCCAGCAGCTTCCGGGGGAACTCCTACGAGCAGTACTTC
TRBD1,few,TRBV6-1,TRBJ1-2,CASSSDRGRGGYTF,TGTGCCAGCAGTTCGGACAGGGGGCGCGGAGGCTACACCTTC
-,few,TRBV23-1,TRBJ2-5,CASSQSPAPSWETQYF,TGCGCCAGCAGTCAATCTCCGGCCCCTAGCTGGGAGACCCAGTACTTC
-,-,TRBV19,TRBJ1-2,CASIGANYGYTF,TGTGCCAGTATTGGCGCTAACTATGGCTACACCTTC
-,-,TRBV7-9,TRBJ1-1,CASSLPGTSTEAFF,TGTGCCAGCAGCTTACCAGGGACAAGCACTGAAGCTTTCTTT
-,-,TRBV30,TRBJ2-2,CAWKKETGELFF,TGTGCCTGGAAGAAGGAGACCGGGGAGCTGTTTTTT
-,-,TRBV6-6,TRBJ2-7,CASSSHGGTSYEQYF,TGTGCCAGCAGTTCCCATGGGGGAACTTCCTACGAGCAGTACTTC
TRBD1,few,TRBV4-1,TRBJ2-3,CASSLGGTGAFTDTQYF,TGCGCCAGCAGCCTGGGCGGGACAGGGGCATTCACAGATACGCAGTATTTT
-,-,TRBV29-1,TRBJ2-2,CSVEDLSPGGELFF,TGCAGCGTTGAAGACCTTTCCCCTGGCGGGGAGCTGTTTTTT
TRBD1,-,TRBV2,TRBJ1-5,CASSGRGQGFQPQHF,TGTGCCAGCAGTGGAAGGGGACAGGGGTTTCAGCCCCAGCATTTT
-,-,TRBV5-1,TRBJ1-4,CASSLDNGVGVGEKLFF,TGCGCCAGCAGCTTGGACAACGGGGTAGGGGTTGGGGAAAAACTGTTTTTT
-,few,TRBV5-8,TRBJ2-4,CASSLRTLAKNIQYF,TGTGCCAGCAGCCTCAGGACCTTAGCCAAAAACATTCAGTACTTC
-,once,TRBV30,TRBJ2-7,CAWRLGSYEQYF,TGTGCCTGGAGGTTGGGCAGTTACGAGCAGTACTTC
TRBD2,-,TRBV4-1,TRBJ2-7,CASSRTSGGSSYEQYF,TGCGCCAGCAGCCGGACTAGCGGGGGGAGCTCCTACGAGCAGTACTTC
-,-,TRBV19,TRBJ1-6,CASRLTRINSPLHF,TGTGCCAGCCGCTTGACCCGGATTAATTCACCCCTCCACTTT
TRBD2,-,TRBV4-2,TRBJ2-1,CASSPPEASGRPNEQFF,TGTGCCAGCAGCCCGCCCGAGGCTAGCGGGAGGCCCAATGAGCAGTTCTTC
-,-,TRBV6-6,TRBJ1-1,CASSYSNTDTEAFF,TGTGCCAGCAGTTACTCCAACACGGACACTGAAGCTTTCTTT
-,-,TRBV11-2,TRBJ2-3,CASSFSHTADTQYF,TGTGCCAGCAGCTTCTCCCACACGGCAGATACGCAGTATTTT
-,once,TRBV19,TRBJ1-5,CASSMRGELGNQPQHF,TGTGCCAGTAGTATGCGAGGGGAGTTAGGCAATCAGCCCCAGCATTTT
-,-,TRBV6-5,TRBJ2-7,CASSQGLGEQYF,TGTGCCAGCAGCCAGGGGTTGGGTGAGCAGTACTTC
-,-,TRBV5-1,TRBJ2-1,CASSRGTRGNEQFF,TGCGCCAGCAGCAGAGGTACGAGGGGTAATGAGCAGTTCTTC
-,-,TRBV7-9,TRBJ2-5,CASSLETSEETQYF,TGTGCCAGCAGCTTAGAGACCAGCGAAGAGACCCAGTACTTC
-,-,TRBV6-5,TRBJ2-1,CASSSGPLSYNEQFF,TGTGCCAGCAGTTCGGGACCTCTTTCCTACAATGAGCAGTTCTTC
TRBD1,-,TRBV29-1,TRBJ2-7,CSVDAGQGIYEQYF,TGCAGCGTTGACGCGGGACAGGGAATCTACGAGCAGTACTTC
-,-,TRBV19,TRBJ1-1,CASRTELGAPVNTEAFF,TGTGCCAGTAGGACCGAGTTGGGGGCCCCAGTGAACACTGAAGCTTTCTTT
-,-,TRBV7-9,TRBJ1-1,CASSPTHLGNQAFF,TGTGCCAGCAGCCCGACCCATCTCGGAAATCAAGCTTTCTTT
-,-,TRBV19,TRBJ2-7,CASSIQGRYEQYF,TGTGCCAGTAGTATCCAGGGCCGCTACGAGCAGTACTTC
TRBD1,-,TRBV6-5,TRBJ1-2,CASSYDRGSRGYTF,TGTGCCAGCAGTTATGACAGGGGGTCGCGAGGCTACACCTTC
TRBD1,-,TRBV2,TRBJ2-3,CASGRDSRTDTQYF,TGTGCCAGCGGACGGGACAGTCGCACAGATACGCAGTATTTT